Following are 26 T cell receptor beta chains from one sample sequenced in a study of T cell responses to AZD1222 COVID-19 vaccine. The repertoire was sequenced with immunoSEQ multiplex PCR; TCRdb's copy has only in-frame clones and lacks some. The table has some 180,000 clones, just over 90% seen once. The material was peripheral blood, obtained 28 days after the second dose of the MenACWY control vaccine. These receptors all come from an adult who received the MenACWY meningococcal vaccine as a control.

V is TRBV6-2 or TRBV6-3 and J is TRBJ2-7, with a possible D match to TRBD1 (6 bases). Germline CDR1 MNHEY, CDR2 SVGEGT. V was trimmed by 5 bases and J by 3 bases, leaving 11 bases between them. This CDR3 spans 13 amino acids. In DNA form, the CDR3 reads TGTGCCAGCAGTACCTACAGGGTCTACGAGCAGTACTTC. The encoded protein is CASSTYRVYEQYF.

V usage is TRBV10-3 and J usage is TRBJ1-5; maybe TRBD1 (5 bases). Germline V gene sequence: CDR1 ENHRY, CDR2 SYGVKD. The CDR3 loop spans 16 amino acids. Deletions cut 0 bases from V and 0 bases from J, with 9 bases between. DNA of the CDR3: TGTGCCATCAGTGAGTCCGGGGGGTTTAGCAATCAGCCCCAGCATTTT. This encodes CAISESGGFSNQPQHF.

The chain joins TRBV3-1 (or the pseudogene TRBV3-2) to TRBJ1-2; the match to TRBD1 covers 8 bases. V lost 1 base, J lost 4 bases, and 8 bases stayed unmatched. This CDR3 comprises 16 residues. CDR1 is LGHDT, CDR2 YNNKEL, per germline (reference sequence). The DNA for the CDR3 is TGTGCCAGCAGCCAAGCATTTGACAGGGGATCCTATGGCTACACCTTC. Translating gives CASSQAFDRGSYGYTF.

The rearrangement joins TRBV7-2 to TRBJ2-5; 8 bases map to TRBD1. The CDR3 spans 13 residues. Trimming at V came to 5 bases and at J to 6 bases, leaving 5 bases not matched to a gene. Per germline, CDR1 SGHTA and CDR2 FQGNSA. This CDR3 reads CASSMGQAQTQYF. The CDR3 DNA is TGTGCCAGCAGCATGGGACAGGCCCAGACCCAGTACTTC.

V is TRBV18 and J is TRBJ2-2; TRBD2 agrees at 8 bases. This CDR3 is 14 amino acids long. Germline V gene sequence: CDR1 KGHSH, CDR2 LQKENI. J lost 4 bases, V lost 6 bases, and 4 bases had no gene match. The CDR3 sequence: CASSFGTSTGELFF. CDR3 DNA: TGTGCCAGCTCTTTTGGGACTAGCACCGGGGAGCTGTTTTTT. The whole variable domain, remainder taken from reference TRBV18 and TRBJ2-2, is NAGVMQNPRHLVRRRGQEARLRCSPMKGHSHVYWYRQLPEEGLKFMVYLQKENIIDESGMPKERFSAEFPKEGPSILRIQQVVRGDSAAYFCASSFGTSTGELFFGEGSRLTVL.

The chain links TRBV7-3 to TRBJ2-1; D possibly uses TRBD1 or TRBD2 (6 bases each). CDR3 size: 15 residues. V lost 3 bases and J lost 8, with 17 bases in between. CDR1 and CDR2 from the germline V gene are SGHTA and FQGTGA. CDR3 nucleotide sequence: TGTGCCAGCAGCTTGGGGGCTAGCGAGGGGCATGAGCAGTTCTTC. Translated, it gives CASSLGASEGHEQFF.

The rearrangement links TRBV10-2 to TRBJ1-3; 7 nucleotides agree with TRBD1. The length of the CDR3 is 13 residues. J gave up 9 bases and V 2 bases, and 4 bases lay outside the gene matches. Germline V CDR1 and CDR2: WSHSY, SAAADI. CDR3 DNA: TGCGCCAGCAGTGAGCTCCAGGGGGGCACCATATATTTT. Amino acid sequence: CASSELQGGTIYF.

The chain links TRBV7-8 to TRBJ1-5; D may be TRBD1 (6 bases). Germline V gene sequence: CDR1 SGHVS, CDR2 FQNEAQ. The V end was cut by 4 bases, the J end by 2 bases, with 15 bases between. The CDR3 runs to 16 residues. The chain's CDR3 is CASSSNRDDGNQPQHF. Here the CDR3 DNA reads TGTGCCAGCAGCTCCAACAGGGATGATGGCAATCAGCCCCAGCATTTT.

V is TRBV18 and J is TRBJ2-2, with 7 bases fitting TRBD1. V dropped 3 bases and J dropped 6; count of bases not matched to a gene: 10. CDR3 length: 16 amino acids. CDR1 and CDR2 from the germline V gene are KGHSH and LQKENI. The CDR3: CASSPGTDSGAGELFF. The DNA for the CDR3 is TGTGCCAGCTCACCCGGGACAGACTCAGGCGCCGGGGAGCTGTTTTTT.

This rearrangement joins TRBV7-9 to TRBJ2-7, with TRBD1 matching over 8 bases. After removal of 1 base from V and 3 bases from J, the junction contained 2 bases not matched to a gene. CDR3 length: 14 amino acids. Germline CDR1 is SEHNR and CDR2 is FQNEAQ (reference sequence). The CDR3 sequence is CASSLGGQVYEQYF. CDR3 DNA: TGTGCCAGCAGCTTAGGGGGACAGGTCTACGAGCAGTACTTC.

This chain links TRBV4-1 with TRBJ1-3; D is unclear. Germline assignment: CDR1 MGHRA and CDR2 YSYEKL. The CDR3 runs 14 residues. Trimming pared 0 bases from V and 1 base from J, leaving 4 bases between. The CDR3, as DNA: TGCGCCAGCAGCCAAGACGGGTCTGGAAACACCATATATTTT. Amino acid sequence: CASSQDGSGNTIYF.

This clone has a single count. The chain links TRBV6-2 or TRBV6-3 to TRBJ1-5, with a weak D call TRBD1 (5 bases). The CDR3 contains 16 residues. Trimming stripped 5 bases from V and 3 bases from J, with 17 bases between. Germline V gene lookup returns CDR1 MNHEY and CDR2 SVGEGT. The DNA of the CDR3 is TGTGCCAGCAGTCAGGGCTCCTCCCTAAACAATCAGCCCCAGCATTTT. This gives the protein CASSQGSSLNNQPQHF.

The DNA of the CDR3 is TGTGCCAGTAGCCGAGGACAGGGGCTCGGAGAGACCCAGTACTTC. Its translation: CASSRGQGLGETQYF. The J gene is TRBJ2-5, the V gene TRBV19; 9 positions agree with TRBD1. J lost 4 bases, V lost 6 bases, and 9 bases had no gene match. This CDR3 is built from 15 residues. Germline V gene sequence: CDR1 LNHDA, CDR2 SQIVND (reference sequence).

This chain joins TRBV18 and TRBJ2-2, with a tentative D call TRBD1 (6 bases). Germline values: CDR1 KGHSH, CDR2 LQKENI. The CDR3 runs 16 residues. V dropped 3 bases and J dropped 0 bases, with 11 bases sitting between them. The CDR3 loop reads CASSPRGGPNTGELFF. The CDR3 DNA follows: TGTGCCAGCTCACCCAGAGGGGGTCCGAACACCGGGGAGCTGTTTTTT.

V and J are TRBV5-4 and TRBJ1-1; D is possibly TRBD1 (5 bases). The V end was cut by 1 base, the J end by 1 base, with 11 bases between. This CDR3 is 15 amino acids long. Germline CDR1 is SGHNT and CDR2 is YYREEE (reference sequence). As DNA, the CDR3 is TGTGCCAGCAGCTTGAGTCCCACAGGGAACACTGAAGCTTTCTTT. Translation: CASSLSPTGNTEAFF.

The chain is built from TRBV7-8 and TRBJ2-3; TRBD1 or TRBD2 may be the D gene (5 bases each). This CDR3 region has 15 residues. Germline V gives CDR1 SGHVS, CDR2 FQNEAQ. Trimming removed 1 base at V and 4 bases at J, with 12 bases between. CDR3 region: CASSLGGRVADTQYF. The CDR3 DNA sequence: TGTGCCAGCAGCTTAGGGGGGAGAGTCGCAGATACGCAGTATTTT.

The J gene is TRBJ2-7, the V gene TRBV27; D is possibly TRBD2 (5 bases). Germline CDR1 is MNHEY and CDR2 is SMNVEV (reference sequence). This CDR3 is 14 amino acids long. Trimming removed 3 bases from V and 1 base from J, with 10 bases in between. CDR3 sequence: CASSFGLRSYEQYF. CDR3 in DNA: TGTGCCAGCAGTTTTGGACTCAGGTCCTACGAGCAGTACTTC.

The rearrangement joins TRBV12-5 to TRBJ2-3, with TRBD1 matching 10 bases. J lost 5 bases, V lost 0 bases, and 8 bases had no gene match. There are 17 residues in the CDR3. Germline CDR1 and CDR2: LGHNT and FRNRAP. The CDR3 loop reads CASGLVLGGTGVDTQYF. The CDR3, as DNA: TGTGCTAGTGGTTTGGTACTAGGCGGGACAGGGGTAGATACGCAGTATTTT.

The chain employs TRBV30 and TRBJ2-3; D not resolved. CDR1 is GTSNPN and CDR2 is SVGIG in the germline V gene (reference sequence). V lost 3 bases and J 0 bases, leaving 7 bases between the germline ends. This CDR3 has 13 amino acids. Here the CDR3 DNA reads TGTGCCTGGAGCCGGCCTAGCACAGATACGCAGTATTTT. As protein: CAWSRPSTDTQYF.

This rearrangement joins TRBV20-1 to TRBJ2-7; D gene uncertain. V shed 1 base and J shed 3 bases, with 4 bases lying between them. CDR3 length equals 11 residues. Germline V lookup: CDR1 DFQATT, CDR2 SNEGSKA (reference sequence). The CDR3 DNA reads TGCAGTGCTAGAGGGCACTACGAGCAGTACTTC. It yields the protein CSARGHYEQYF.

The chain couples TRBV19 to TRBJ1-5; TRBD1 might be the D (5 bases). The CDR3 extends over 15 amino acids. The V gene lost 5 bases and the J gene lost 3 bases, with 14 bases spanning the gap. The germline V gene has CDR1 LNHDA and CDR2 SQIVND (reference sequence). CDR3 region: CASSRGARNNQPQHF. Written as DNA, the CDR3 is TGTGCCAGTAGTCGAGGGGCTAGGAACAATCAGCCCCAGCATTTT.

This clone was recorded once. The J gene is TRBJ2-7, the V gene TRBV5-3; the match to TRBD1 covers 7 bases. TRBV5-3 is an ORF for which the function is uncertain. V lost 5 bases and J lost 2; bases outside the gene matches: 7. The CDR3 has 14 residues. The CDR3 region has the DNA TGTGCCAGAAGGTCGACAGGGCCCACCTACGAGCAGTACTTC. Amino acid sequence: CARRSTGPTYEQYF.

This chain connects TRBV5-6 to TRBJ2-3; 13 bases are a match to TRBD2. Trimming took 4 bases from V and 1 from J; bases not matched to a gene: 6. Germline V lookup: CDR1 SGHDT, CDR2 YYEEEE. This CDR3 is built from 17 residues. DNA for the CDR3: TGTGCCAGCAGCCAAGGACTAGCGGGAGACGGCACAGATACGCAGTATTTT. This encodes CASSQGLAGDGTDTQYF.

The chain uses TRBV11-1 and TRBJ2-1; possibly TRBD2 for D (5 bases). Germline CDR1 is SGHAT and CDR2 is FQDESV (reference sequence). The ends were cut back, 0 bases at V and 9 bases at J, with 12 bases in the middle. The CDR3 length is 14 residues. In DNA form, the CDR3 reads TGTGCCAGCAGCTTAGCGAGGGCGGAGTTTGAGCAGTTCTTC. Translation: CASSLARAEFEQFF.

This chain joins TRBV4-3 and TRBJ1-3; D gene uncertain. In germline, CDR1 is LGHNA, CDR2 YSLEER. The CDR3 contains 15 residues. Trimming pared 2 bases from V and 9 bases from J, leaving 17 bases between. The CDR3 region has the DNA TGCGCCAGCAGCCAATCGACGGTCACGGGCGCCACCATATATTTT. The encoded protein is CASSQSTVTGATIYF.

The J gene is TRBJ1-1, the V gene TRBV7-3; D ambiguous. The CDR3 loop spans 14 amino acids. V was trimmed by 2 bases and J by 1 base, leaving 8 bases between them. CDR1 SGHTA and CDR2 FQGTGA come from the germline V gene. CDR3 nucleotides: TGTGCCAGCAGCTTAGGTCTGCCGAACACTGAAGCTTTCTTT. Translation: CASSLGLPNTEAFF.